The T cell receptor (beta chain) under discussion was sequenced for a study of Graves' ophthalmopathy and Graves' hyperthyroidism. A duration under 3 months, NOSPECS ≥4, CAS ≥3 and moderate-to-severe activity characterized the donors with ophthalmopathy. For repertoire sequencing, the TCR beta CDR3 regions were amplified from RNA transcripts. HTBI-primed RT-PCR formed the first round, and a multiplex PCR formed the second. MiXCR, run by TCRdb on the multiplex PCR reads, gives a single entry per CDR3 protein. The sample shows some 750,000 distinct CDR3 sequences, roughly two fifths of them seen only once. This sequence was found in an adult man with Graves' ophthalmopathy. Sequenced sample: peripheral blood.

The CDR3 DNA is TGTGCCATCGGACGGGGGAAGCATAATTCACCCCTCCACTTT. Protein sequence: CAIGRGKHNSPLHF. V gene TRBV10-3 combines with J gene TRBJ1-6, with D maybe TRBD1 (5 bases). In germline, CDR1 is ENHRY, CDR2 SYGVKD. This CDR3 spans 14 amino acids. The V end was cut by 8 bases, the J end by 5 bases, with 13 bases between.